A single sample is the source of the 3 T cell receptor beta chains below, sequenced in a study of T cell responses to AZD1222 COVID-19 vaccine. Only in-frame clones appear in the TCRdb table, and some are missing; sequencing was by immunoSEQ multiplex PCR. The table shows 90,000 to 110,000 clones, with about 90% occurring only once. Sequenced material: peripheral blood, taken on day 0 of AZD1222 vaccination. The source of these receptors is an adult in good health.

The chain recombines TRBV5-1 with TRBJ2-2; no clear D gene. The V end lost 0 bases, the J end lost 6 bases, and 6 bases lay between the germline ends. The CDR3 is 13 amino acids. CDR1 and CDR2 (germline): SGHRS, YFSETQ. The CDR3 bases are TGCGCCAGCAGCTTGGGCGTATCCGGGGAGCTGTTTTTT. Amino acids: CASSLGVSGELFF.

This clone has just one count. The chain combines TRBV11-2 with TRBJ1-2, with D unclear. V lost 7 bases and J 7 bases, leaving 16 bases between the germline ends. This CDR3 has 13 residues. Germline assignment: CDR1 SGHAT and CDR2 FQNNGV. The DNA for the CDR3 is TGTGCCAGCACCCTAGCTTGGGTCGGTGGCTACACCTTC. It codes for CASTLAWVGGYTF.

This chain links TRBV28 with TRBJ1-2; TRBD1 agrees at 10 bases. The CDR3 consists of 16 residues. Germline V gene sequence: CDR1 MDHEN, CDR2 SYDVKM. Trimming at V came to 3 bases and at J to 8 bases, leaving 12 bases not matched to a gene. CDR3 region: CASSFPPATGGEGYTF. As DNA, the CDR3 is TGTGCCAGCAGTTTCCCCCCCGCGACAGGGGGCGAAGGCTACACCTTC.